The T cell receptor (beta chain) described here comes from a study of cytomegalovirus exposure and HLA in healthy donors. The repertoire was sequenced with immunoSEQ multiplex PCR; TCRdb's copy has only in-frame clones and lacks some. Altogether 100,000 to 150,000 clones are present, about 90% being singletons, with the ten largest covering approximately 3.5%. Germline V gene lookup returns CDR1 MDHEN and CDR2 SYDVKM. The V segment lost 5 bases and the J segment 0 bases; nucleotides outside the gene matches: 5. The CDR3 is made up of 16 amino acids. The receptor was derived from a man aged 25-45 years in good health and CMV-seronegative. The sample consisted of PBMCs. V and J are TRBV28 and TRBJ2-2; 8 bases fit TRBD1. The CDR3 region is CASSRLTGANTGELFF. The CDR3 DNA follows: TGTGCCAGCAGTAGACTGACAGGGGCGAACACCGGGGAGCTGTTTTTT. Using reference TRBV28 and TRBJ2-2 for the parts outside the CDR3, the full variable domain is DVKVTQSSRYLVKRTGEKVFLECVQDMDHENMFWYRQDPGLGLRLIYFSYDVKMKEKGDIPEGYSVSREKKERFSLILESASTNQTSMYLCASSRLTGANTGELFFGEGSRLTVL.